The table lists the clone carrying this T cell receptor beta chain with a few counts. Trimming cost V 5 bases and J 10 bases, with 9 bases left between them. CDR1 is MNHNS and CDR2 is SASEGT in the germline V gene. CDR3 length: 11 amino acids. This entry comes from a study of tumor-infiltrating lymphocytes in oesophageal squamous cell carcinoma. Each CDR3 protein is one row after TCRdb ran MiXCR on the PCR reads. The table includes over 10,000 distinct CDR3 sequences, under 70% detected once. The V gene is TRBV6-1, the J gene TRBJ2-1, with no clear D. This receptor was taken from a female donor with esophageal squamous cell carcinoma. Sequencing used esophageal tumor tissue. CDR3 loop: CASSPKEEQFF. CDR3 DNA: TGTGCCAGCAGTCCCAAGGAGGAGCAGTTCTTC.